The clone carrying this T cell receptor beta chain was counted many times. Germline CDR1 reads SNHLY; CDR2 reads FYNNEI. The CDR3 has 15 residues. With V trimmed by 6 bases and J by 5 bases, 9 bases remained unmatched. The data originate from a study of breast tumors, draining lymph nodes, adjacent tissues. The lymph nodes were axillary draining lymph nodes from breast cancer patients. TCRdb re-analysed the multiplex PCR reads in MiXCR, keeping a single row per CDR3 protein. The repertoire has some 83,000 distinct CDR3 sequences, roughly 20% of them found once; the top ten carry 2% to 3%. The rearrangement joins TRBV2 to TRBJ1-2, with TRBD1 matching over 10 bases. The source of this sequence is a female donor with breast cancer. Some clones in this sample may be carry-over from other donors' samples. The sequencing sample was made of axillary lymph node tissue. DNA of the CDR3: TGTGCCAGCAGCTCGGAGACAGGGGGCCGGTATGGCTACACCTTC. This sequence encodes CASSSETGGRYGYTF.